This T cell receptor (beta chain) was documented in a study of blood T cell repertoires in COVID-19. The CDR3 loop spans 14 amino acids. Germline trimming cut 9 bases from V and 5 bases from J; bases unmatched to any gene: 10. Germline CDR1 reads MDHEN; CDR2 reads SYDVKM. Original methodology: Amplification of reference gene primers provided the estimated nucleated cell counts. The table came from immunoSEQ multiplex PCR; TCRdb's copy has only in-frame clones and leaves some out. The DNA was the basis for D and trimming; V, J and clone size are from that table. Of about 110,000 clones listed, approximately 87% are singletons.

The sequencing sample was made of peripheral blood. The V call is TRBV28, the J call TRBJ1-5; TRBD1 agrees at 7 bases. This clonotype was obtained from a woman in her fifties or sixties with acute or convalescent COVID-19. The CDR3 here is CASYAGQRYQPQHF. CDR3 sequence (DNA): TGTGCCAGTTATGCGGGACAGAGGTATCAGCCCCAGCATTTT.